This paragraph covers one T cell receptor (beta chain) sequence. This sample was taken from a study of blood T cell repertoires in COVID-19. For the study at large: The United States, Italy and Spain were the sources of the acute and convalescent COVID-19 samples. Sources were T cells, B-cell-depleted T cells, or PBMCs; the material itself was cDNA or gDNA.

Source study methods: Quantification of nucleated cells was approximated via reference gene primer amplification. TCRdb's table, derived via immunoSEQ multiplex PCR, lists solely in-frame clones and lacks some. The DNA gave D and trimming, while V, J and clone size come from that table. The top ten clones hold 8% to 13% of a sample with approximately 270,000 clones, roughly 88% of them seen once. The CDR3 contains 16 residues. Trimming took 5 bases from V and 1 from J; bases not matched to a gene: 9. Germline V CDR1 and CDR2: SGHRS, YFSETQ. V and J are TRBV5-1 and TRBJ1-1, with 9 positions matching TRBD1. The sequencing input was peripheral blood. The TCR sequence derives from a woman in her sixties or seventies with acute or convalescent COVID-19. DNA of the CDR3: TGCGCCAGCAGTATAACAGGGGGCGCATCGAACACTGAAGCTTTCTTT. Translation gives CASSITGGASNTEAFF.